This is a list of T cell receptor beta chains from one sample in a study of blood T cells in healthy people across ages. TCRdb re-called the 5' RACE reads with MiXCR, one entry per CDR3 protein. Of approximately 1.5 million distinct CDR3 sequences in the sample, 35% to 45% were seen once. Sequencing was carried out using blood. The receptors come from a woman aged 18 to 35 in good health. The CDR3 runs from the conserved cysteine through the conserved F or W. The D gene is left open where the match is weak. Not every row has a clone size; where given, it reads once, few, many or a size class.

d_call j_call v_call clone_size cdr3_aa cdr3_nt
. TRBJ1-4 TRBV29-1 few CSVRYSATNEKLFF TGCAGCGTTAGGTACAGTGCAACTAATGAAAAACTGTTTTTT
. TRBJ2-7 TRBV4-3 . CAGSQAFPRVSYEQYF TGCGCCGGCAGCCAAGCCTTCCCACGGGTCTCCTACGAGCAGTACTTC
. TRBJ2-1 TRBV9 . CASSEQGVSSYNEQFF TGTGCCAGCAGCGAACAGGGAGTTAGCTCCTACAATGAGCAGTTCTTC
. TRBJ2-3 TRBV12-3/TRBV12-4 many CASSLEGGTQYF TGTGCCAGCAGTTTAGAGGGTGGTACGCAGTATTTT
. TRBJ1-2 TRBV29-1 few CSVDRVRYGYTF TGCAGCGTTGACAGGGTTAGGTATGGCTACACCTTC
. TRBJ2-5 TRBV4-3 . CASSQASGETQYF TGCGCCAGCAGCCAAGCCAGCGGAGAGACCCAGTACTTC
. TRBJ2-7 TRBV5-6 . CASSLSLASNEQYF TGTGCCAGCAGCTTGAGCCTAGCCTCCAACGAGCAGTACTTC
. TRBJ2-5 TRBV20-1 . CSAREGWAAIQETQYF TGCAGTGCTAGAGAAGGCTGGGCAGCTATTCAAGAGACCCAGTACTTC
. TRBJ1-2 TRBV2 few CASMTDSGHYGYTF TGTGCCAGCATGACTGACTCTGGGCACTATGGCTACACCTTC
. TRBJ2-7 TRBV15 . CATSRADYSRGSTYNEQYF TGTGCCACCAGCAGAGCGGACTACTCAAGGGGGAGCACCTACAATGAGCAGTACTTC
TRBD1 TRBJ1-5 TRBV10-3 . CAIGTADQPQHF TGTGCCATCGGGACAGCCGATCAGCCCCAGCATTTT
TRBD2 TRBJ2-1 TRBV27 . CASGRIAGFNEQFF TGTGCCAGCGGTCGAATAGCGGGGTTCAATGAGCAGTTCTTC
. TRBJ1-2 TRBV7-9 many CASSIGSYGYTF TGTGCCAGCAGTATAGGTAGCTATGGCTACACCTTC
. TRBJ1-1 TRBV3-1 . CASSQARAENDTEAFF TGTGCCAGCAGCCAAGCCAGGGCGGAGAATGACACTGAAGCTTTCTTT
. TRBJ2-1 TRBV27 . CASTSGLRPYEQFF TGTGCCAGCACCTCGGGACTGCGCCCCTACGAGCAGTTCTTC
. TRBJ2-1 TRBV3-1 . CASSPWSFNEQFF TGTGCCAGCAGCCCATGGTCTTTCAATGAGCAGTTCTTC
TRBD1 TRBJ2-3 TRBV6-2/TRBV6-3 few CASSYLGRGLGDTQYF TGTGCCAGCAGTTATCTGGGCAGGGGGCTTGGAGATACGCAGTATTTT
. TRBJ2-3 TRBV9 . CASSSGRITDTQYF TGTGCCAGCAGCTCTGGACGCATCACAGATACGCAGTATTTT
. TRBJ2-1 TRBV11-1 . CASSLDPHEKQFF TGTGCCAGCAGCTTAGACCCTCACGAGAAGCAGTTCTTC
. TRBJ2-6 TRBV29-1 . CSGGPSGANVLTF TGCAGCGGGGGCCCCTCTGGGGCCAACGTCCTGACTTTC
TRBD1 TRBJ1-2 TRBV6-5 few CASSFDRGGYGYTF TGTGCCAGCAGTTTCGACAGGGGAGGCTATGGCTACACCTTC
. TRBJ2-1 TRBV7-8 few CASSLAISGNEQFF TGTGCCAGCAGCTTAGCGATAAGCGGCAATGAGCAGTTCTTC
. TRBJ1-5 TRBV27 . CASSKSDSNQPQHF TGTGCCAGCAGTAAGAGTGATAGCAATCAGCCCCAGCATTTT
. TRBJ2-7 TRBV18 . CASSPRTAEYEQYF TGTGCCAGCTCACCAAGGACAGCGGAGTACGAGCAGTACTTC
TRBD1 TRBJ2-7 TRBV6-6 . CASSGTDGLYNEQYF TGTGCCAGCAGCGGGACAGATGGCCTCTACAATGAGCAGTACTTC
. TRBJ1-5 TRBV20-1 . CSARGRRYQPQHF TGCAGTGCTAGAGGCCGGCGGTATCAGCCCCAGCATTTT
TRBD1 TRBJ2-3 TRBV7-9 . CASSLGQGSADTQYF TGTGCCAGCAGCTTAGGACAGGGAAGTGCAGATACGCAGTATTTT
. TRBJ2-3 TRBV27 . CANSLAAPTDTQYF TGTGCCAACAGTTTAGCGGCACCCACAGATACGCAGTATTTT
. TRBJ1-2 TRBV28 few CASAEGSTGYGYTF TGTGCCAGCGCGGAAGGCAGCACCGGCTATGGCTACACCTTC
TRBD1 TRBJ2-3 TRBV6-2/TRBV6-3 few CGTGTATDTQYF TGTGGCACCGGGACAGCCACAGATACGCAGTATTTT
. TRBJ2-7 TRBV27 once CASSLLGGADGEQYF TGTGCCAGCAGTCTACTGGGGGGGGCAGATGGAGAGCAGTACTTC
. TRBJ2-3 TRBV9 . CASSPMWGPSTDTQYF TGTGCCAGCAGCCCCATGTGGGGCCCTAGCACAGATACGCAGTATTTT
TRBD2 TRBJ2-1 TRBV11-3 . CASSVYGTSGKPPLGFSEQFF TGTGCCAGCAGCGTTTACGGGACTAGCGGGAAACCGCCCCTGGGTTTTAGTGAGCAGTTCTTC
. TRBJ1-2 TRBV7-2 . CASSLRTDNYGYTF TGTGCCAGCAGCCTCCGGACAGATAACTATGGCTACACCTTC
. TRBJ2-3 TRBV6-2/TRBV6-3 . CASSYLGTRTDTQYF TGTGCCAGCAGTTACTTGGGGACCCGCACAGATACGCAGTATTTT
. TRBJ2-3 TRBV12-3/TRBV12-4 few CASRAGTPDTQYF TGTGCCAGCAGAGCCGGGACACCAGATACGCAGTATTTT
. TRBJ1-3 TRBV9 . CASSVEWMSSNTIYF TGTGCCAGCAGCGTAGAATGGATGTCTTCCAACACCATATATTTT
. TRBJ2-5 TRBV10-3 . CAISPGPGGQETQYF TGTGCCATCAGTCCTGGGCCCGGGGGTCAAGAGACCCAGTACTTC